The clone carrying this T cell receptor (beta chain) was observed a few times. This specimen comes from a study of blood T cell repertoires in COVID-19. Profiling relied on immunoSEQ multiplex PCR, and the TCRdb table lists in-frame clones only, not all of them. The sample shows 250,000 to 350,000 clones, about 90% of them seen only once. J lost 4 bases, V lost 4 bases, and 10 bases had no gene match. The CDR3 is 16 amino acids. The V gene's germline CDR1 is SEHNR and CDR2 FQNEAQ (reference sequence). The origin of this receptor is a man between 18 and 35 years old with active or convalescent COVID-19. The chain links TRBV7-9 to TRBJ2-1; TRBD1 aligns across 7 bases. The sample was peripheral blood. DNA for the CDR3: TGTGCCAGCAGCTCCCTCCGGACAGGACAATACAATGAGCAGTTCTTC. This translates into CASSSLRTGQYNEQFF.